The 11 T cell receptor beta chains in this list originate from one sample, sequenced in a study of Ad26.COV2.S vaccination and SARS-CoV-2 variants. Treatment in this sample: 15 to 20 received Ad26.COV2.S at low or high dose, single or two shots; a few received placebo; per-sample allocation not given. Collection of samples fell on day 63 after the first vaccine or placebo injection. Sequencing used immunoSEQ multiplex PCR; TCRdb keeps in-frame clones, though not all of them. The sample holds about 480,000 clones, around nine tenths seen once. Sequenced here: peripheral blood, sampled in a trial of Ad26.COV2.S vaccine versus placebo. The receptor source for this set is a person aged 18-65 years who received the Ad26.COV2.S COVID-19 vaccine or a placebo.

This clone showed up just once. The V gene is TRBV30, the J gene TRBJ2-2; 12 bases match TRBD1. Germline loops: CDR1 GTSNPN, CDR2 SVGIG (reference sequence). This CDR3 comprises 17 residues. Trimming removed 8 bases from V and 5 bases from J; junction bases left unmatched: 15. The CDR3 sequence: CAILSGTGGARTGELFF. CDR3 sequence (DNA): TGTGCCATCTTATCCGGGACAGGGGGCGCACGGACCGGGGAGCTGTTTTTT.

The chain carries TRBV27 and TRBJ2-1; perhaps TRBD2 as D (6 bases). Trimming removed 4 bases from V and 8 bases from J, with 24 bases in between. The CDR3 loop spans 17 amino acids. From germline, CDR1 is MNHEY and CDR2 SMNVEV (reference sequence). In DNA, the CDR3 is TGTGCCAGCAGTTCTGAAGGGACTGGCAGAGGGGTGGATGAGCAGTTCTTC. Translated: CASSSEGTGRGVDEQFF.

The chain employs TRBV6-5 and TRBJ1-2; maybe TRBD1 (5 bases). The CDR3 is 12 residues long. Trimming took 6 bases from V and 8 from J, leaving 13 bases between them. Germline values: CDR1 MNHEY, CDR2 SVGAGI. The CDR3 sequence: CASSRGVGGYTF. CDR3 DNA sequence: TGTGCCAGCAGCCGAGGGGTGGGAGGCTACACCTTC.

This chain joins TRBV6-2 or TRBV6-3 and TRBJ2-7, with 9 bases that match TRBD1. The germline V gene encodes CDR1 MNHEY and CDR2 SVGEGT. The CDR3 is 16 residues long. Trimming at V came to 5 bases and at J to 0 bases, leaving 8 bases not matched to a gene. The CDR3 reads CASSGTGQGSSYEQYF. In DNA form, the CDR3 reads TGTGCCAGCAGTGGGACCGGACAGGGGAGCTCCTACGAGCAGTACTTC.

The count of this clone is one. V gene TRBV28 combines with J gene TRBJ2-7; tentatively, D is TRBD1 or TRBD2 (5 bases each). Trimming shortened V by 3 bases and J by 4 bases, and 10 bases separated the two germline ends. The CDR3 has 13 residues. Germline loops: CDR1 MDHEN, CDR2 SYDVKM. CDR3 sequence (DNA): TGTGCCAGCAGTTTGGGGGTGCATTACGAGCAGTACTTC. Residues: CASSLGVHYEQYF.

The chain's CDR3 is CASSLGLTTSTDTQYF. The CDR3 DNA follows: TGTGCCAGCAGTTTGGGACTAACCACTAGCACAGATACGCAGTATTTT. V is TRBV27 and J is TRBJ2-3, with TRBD2 matching over 7 bases. CDR3 length: 16 residues. Losses at the gene ends were 3 bases for V and 0 bases for J; bases not matched to a gene: 6. CDR1 is MNHEY and CDR2 is SMNVEV in the germline V gene (reference sequence).

CDR3 residues: CAWSMAGTGSEQYF. In DNA form, the CDR3 reads TGTGCCTGGAGTATGGCCGGGACAGGATCCGAGCAGTACTTC. The chain employs TRBV30 and TRBJ2-7, with 8 bases fitting TRBD1. The CDR3 contains 14 residues. The junction had 9 bases not matched to a gene; V was cut back by 2 bases and J by 6 bases. Germline CDR1 reads GTSNPN; CDR2 reads SVGIG (reference sequence).

J is TRBJ2-5 and V is TRBV7-2, with D unresolved. CDR1 and CDR2 (germline): SGHTA, FQGNSA. This CDR3 comprises 16 residues. Deletions cut 4 bases from V and 1 base from J, with 16 bases between. The chain's CDR3 is CASSSGWVGSQETQYF. The CDR3 nucleotides are TGTGCCAGCAGCTCCGGGTGGGTGGGTTCCCAAGAGACCCAGTACTTC.

This rearrangement joins TRBV15 to TRBJ1-6; weak D call: TRBD1 (6 bases). The germline V and J ends were trimmed by 1 base and 8 bases, with 9 bases remaining between them. From germline, CDR1 is LNHNV and CDR2 YYDKDF (reference sequence). The CDR3 extends over 14 amino acids. This CDR3 reads CATSRARGYSPLHF. CDR3 sequence (DNA): TGTGCCACCAGCAGAGCCAGGGGTTATTCACCCCTCCACTTT.

This chain uses TRBV2 with TRBJ1-2, with 7 bases matching TRBD1. Germline assignment: CDR1 SNHLY and CDR2 FYNNEI. Trimming removed 2 bases from V and 3 bases from J; junction bases left unmatched: 9. The CDR3 is made up of 16 amino acids. The CDR3 region is CASSELQQGRHYGYTF. The CDR3 DNA sequence: TGTGCCAGCAGTGAACTCCAACAGGGGCGTCACTATGGCTACACCTTC. The variable domain in full, with the rest retrieved from reference TRBV2 and TRBJ1-2, is EPEVTQTPSHQVTQMGQEVILRCVPISNHLYFYWYRQILGQKVEFLVSFYNNEISEKSEIFDDQFSVERPDGSNFTLKIRSTKLEDSAMYFCASSELQQGRHYGYTFGSGTRLTVV.

The rearrangement links TRBV28 to TRBJ2-1; tentative D call: TRBD2 (5 bases). The CDR3 length is 15 residues. Between the trimmed V and J ends, which lost 6 bases and 0 bases, there was a span of 12 bases. Germline lookup yields CDR1 MDHEN and CDR2 SYDVKM. The CDR3 DNA sequence: TGTGCCAGCAGCCTGGACTCGCTCTCCTACAATGAGCAGTTCTTC. Its translation is CASSLDSLSYNEQFF.